This T cell receptor beta chain was documented in a study of T cell responses to AZD1222 COVID-19 vaccine. Study findings and constraints: Mostly white British, mostly female donors; authors suggested clonal diversity may be underestimated. Vaccine-related CD4 TCRs covered spike, predominating at 160-218 and 743-854.

The CDR3 loop spans 12 amino acids. Germline V CDR1 and CDR2: MNHEY, SVGAGI. Trimming removed 8 bases at V and 2 bases at J, with 10 bases between. Sequencing was performed with immunoSEQ multiplex PCR; in TCRdb, only in-frame clones are kept and a portion is missing. The sample shows around 26,000 clones, just over 85% of them seen only once. To note about this clone: As yet, its antigen is unknown.

This receptor was obtained from an adult who received the AZD1222 COVID-19 vaccine. The material sequenced was peripheral blood, taken 28 days after the second AZD1222 dose. The gene calls are TRBV6-5 and TRBJ2-7; no reliable D call. The CDR3 DNA sequence: TGTGCCAGCGGGCCGATCGCCTACGAGCAGTACTTC. Translating it yields CASGPIAYEQYF.